This T cell receptor (beta chain) was identified during a study of blood T cell repertoires in COVID-19. Study at large: Sources were T cells, B-cell-depleted T cells, or PBMCs; the material itself was cDNA or gDNA.

From germline, CDR1 is MNHEY and CDR2 SMNVEV (reference sequence). The length of the CDR3 is 15 residues. V lost 6 bases to trimming and J lost 2 bases; unmatched junction nucleotides: 6. Patients at the Seattle site were enrolled during active infection and followed longitudinally. With regard to this clone: Other nucleotide sequences in the sample specify the same CDR3.

Produced via immunoSEQ multiplex PCR; TCRdb's table is partial and in-frame only. The sample has 250,000 to 400,000 clones; 85% to 90% are singletons. The TCR sequence derives from a woman aged 30 to 39 with COVID-19, enrolled during active disease. This chain links TRBV27 with TRBJ1-1; 10 nucleotides match TRBD1. Sequencing input: peripheral blood. The CDR3 loop is CASSPRDRGNTEAFF. CDR3 sequence (DNA): TGTGCCAGCAGCCCCCGGGACAGGGGTAACACTGAAGCTTTCTTT.